This T cell receptor (beta chain) was captured in a study of blood T cell repertoires in COVID-19. About the study: COVID-19 samples collected from the United States, Italy and Spain covered acute and convalescent phases. Sources were T cells, B-cell-depleted T cells, or PBMCs; the material itself was cDNA or gDNA.

In the source study's methods: Quantification of nucleated cells was approximated via reference gene primer amplification. Libraries were prepared by immunoSEQ multiplex PCR; TCRdb keeps only in-frame clonotypes and omits some of them. D and trimming were read from the DNA, whereas the V and J calls and clone size are those reported in that table. Of just over 95,000 clones listed, about 86% are singletons. V dropped 2 bases and J dropped 6 bases, with 16 bases sitting between them. Per the germline V gene, CDR1 is SEHNR and CDR2 is FQNEAQ (reference sequence). The CDR3 has 15 residues. The origin of this receptor is a man aged 60 to 69 with acute or convalescent COVID-19. Material for sequencing was peripheral blood. The chain recombines TRBV7-9 with TRBJ1-2; D gene uncertain. This CDR3 reads CASSLPAVRVDGYTF. The CDR3 nucleotides are TGTGCCAGCAGCTTACCCGCGGTTCGGGTGGATGGCTACACCTTC.